This T cell receptor beta chain was found in a study of cytomegalovirus exposure and HLA in healthy donors. Findings and limits, study-wide: The study had only CMV serostatus as immune exposure information. TCR beta sequences reportedly predicted most subjects' HLA-A and HLA-B alleles accurately. It was shown in a later analysis that HLA-associated TCR beta chains were more clonally expanded than other, equally common chains.

Germline V lookup: CDR1 GTSNPN, CDR2 SVGIG (reference sequence). V was clipped by 2 bases and J by 4 bases; unmatched bases: 9. The CDR3 consists of 16 residues. The PCR employed 60 Vbeta primers together with 13 Jbeta primers. Clones were read by immunoSEQ multiplex PCR, and TCRdb kept only the in-frame ones, dropping some. The top ten hold more than 8.5% of the sample, which has more than 75,000 clones, under 80% seen once. To note about this clone: Its antigen is undetermined.

This rearrangement joins TRBV30 to TRBJ2-1; 9 nucleotides align to TRBD2. This receptor was identified in a man aged 40-49 years in good health and CMV-seropositive. The sample taken for sequencing was PBMCs. The CDR3 sequence: CAWSPSSGVRYNEQFF. CDR3 bases: TGTGCCTGGAGTCCCTCTAGCGGGGTAAGATACAATGAGCAGTTCTTC.